This TCR beta chain was sequenced for a study of OX40 agonist ivuxolimab in advanced cancers. Across the whole study: Males comprised about 78% of the group, whose mean age was about 60 years (range 23 to 79). Partial response was recorded in three patients: one hepatocellular carcinoma and two cutaneous melanoma cases. General study findings and limits: In the expanded peripheral T cells, antigen specificity was never determined.

Only in-frame clones appear in the TCRdb table, and some are missing; sequencing was by immunoSEQ multiplex PCR. The table records about 97,000 clones, 80% to 90% of them present only once. Comment on this clone: Its antigen is unknown.

Germline lookup yields CDR1 SGDLS and CDR2 YYNGEE. Trimming took 3 bases from V and 2 from J, leaving 13 bases between them. The length of the CDR3 is 15 residues. This TCR was recovered from an adult with an advanced solid tumor such as melanoma, head and neck, liver or kidney cancer. The sample was CD4+ or CD8+ T cells sorted from blood, taken in a trial of the OX40 agonist ivuxolimab. The chain uses TRBV9 and TRBJ2-3; maybe TRBD2 (6 bases). This chain's CDR3 is CASSGMAGITDTQYF. CDR3 DNA sequence: TGTGCCAGCAGCGGAATGGCGGGGATCACAGATACGCAGTATTTT.